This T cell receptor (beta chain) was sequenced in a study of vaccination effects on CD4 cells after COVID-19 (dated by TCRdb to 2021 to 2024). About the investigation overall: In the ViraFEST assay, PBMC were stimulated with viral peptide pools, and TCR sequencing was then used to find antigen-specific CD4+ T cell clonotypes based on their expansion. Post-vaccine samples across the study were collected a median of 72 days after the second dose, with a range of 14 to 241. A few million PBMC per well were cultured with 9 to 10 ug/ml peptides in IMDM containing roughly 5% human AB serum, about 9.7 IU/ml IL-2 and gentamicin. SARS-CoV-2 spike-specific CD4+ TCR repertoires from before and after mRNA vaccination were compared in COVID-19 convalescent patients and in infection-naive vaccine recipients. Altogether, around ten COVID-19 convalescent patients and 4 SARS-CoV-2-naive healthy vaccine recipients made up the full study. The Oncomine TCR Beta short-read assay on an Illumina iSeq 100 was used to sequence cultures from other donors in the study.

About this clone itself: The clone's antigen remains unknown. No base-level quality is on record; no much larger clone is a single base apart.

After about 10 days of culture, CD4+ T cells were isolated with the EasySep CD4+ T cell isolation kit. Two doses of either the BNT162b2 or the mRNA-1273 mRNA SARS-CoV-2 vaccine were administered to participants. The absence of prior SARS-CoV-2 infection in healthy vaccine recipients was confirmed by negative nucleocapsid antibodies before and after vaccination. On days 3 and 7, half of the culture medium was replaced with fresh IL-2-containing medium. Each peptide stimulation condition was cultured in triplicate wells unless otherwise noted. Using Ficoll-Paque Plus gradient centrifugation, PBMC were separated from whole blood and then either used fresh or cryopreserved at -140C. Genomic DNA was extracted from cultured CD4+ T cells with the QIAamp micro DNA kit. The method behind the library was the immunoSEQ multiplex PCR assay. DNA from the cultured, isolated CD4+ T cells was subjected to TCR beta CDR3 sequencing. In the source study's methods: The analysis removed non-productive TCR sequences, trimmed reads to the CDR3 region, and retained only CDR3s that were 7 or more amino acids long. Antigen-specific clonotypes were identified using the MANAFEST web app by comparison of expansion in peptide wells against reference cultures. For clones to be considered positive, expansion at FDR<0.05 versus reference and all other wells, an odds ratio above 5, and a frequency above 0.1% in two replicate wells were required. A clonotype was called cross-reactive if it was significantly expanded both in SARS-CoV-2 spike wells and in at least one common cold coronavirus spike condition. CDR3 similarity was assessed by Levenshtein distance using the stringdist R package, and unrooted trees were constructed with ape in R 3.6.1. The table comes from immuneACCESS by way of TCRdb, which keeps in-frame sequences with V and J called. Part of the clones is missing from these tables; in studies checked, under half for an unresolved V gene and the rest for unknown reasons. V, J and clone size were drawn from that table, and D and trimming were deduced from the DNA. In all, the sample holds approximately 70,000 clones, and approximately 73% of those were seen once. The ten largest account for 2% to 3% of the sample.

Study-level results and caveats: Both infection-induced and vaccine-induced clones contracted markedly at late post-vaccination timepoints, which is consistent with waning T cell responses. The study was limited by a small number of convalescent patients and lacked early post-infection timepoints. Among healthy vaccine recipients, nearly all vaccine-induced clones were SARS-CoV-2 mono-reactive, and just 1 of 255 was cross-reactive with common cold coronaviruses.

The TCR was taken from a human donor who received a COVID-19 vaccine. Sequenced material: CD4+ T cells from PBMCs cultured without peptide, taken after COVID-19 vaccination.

In nucleotides, the sequence is TGTGCCAGCAGGTCCGGGACAGGCGACAATCAGCCCCAGCATTTT. It codes for CASRSGTGDNQPQHF. The chain is encoded by TRBV3-1 (or the pseudogene TRBV3-2) joined to TRBJ1-5; 8 bases in between match TRBD1. From cysteine to phenylalanine, the CDR3 is 15 amino acids long. Only CDR3 DNA remains: 45 bases, in frame from the first base. The germline V gene encodes CDR1 LGHDT and CDR2 YNNKEL (reference sequence). The germline V end is reduced by 6 bases and the J end by 3 bases; junction bases left unmatched: 7.